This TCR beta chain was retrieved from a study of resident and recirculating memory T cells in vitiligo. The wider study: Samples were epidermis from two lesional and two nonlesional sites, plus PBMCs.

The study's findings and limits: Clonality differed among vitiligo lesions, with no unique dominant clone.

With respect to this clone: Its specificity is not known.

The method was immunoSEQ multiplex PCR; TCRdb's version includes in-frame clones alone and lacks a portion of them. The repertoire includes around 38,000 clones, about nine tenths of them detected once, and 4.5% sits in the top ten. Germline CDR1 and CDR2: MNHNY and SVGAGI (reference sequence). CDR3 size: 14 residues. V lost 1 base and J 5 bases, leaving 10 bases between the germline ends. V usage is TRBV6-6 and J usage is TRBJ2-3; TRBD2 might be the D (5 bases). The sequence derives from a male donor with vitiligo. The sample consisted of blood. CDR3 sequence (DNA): TGTGCCAGCAGTTACTTACGGGAACTAGATACGCAGTATTTT. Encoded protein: CASSYLRELDTQYF.